A single sample gave rise to the 21 T cell receptor beta chains below, sequenced in a study of T cells after yellow fever vaccination. MiXCR, run by TCRdb on the 5' RACE reads, gives a single entry per CDR3 protein. The sample gives approximately 550,000 distinct CDR3 sequences, roughly a fifth of which show up once; approximately 14% is in the top ten. The input for sequencing was PBMCs, taken 15 days after the yellow fever booster vaccination. The origin of the receptors is a man aged 30 to 39 who received the YFV17D yellow fever vaccine.

This clonotype has only a few counts. This sequence joins TRBV20-1 and TRBJ2-7; 9 bases fit TRBD1. V shed 6 bases and J 3 bases; nucleotides not matched to a gene: 9. CDR1 is DFQATT and CDR2 is SNEGSKA in the germline V gene (reference sequence). The length of the CDR3 is 14 residues. CDR3 loop: CSANRDRVHYEQYF. CDR3 sequence (DNA): TGCAGTGCAAACCGGGACAGGGTCCACTACGAGCAGTACTTC.

This chain connects TRBV7-9 to TRBJ1-6; TRBD1 agrees at 9 bases. The V gene end was trimmed by 5 bases and the J gene end by 9 bases; junction bases not matched to a gene: 5. Germline assignment: CDR1 SEHNR and CDR2 FQNEAQ (reference sequence). This CDR3 has 14 residues. The CDR3 DNA reads TGTGCCAGCAGCCCTGGACAGGGGATTTCACCCCTCCACTTT. Translation: CASSPGQGISPLHF.

There are a few counts of this clonotype. The chain links TRBV5-1 to TRBJ2-1; 8 nucleotides match TRBD2. The ends lost 0 bases at V and 8 bases at J; junction bases unmatched: 10. The CDR3 runs 16 residues. CDR1 is SGHRS, CDR2 YFSETQ, per germline. In nucleotides, the CDR3 is TGCGCCAGCAGCTTGGATCCAGCGGGAGTGGTCTATGAGCAGTTCTTC. Protein sequence: CASSLDPAGVVYEQFF.

V gene TRBV29-1 combines with J gene TRBJ2-5, with D possibly matching TRBD2 (5 bases). The CDR3 contains 15 residues. The V gene lost 5 bases and the J gene lost 0 bases, with 16 bases spanning the gap. Germline CDR1 SQVTM, CDR2 ANQGSEA. Written as DNA, the CDR3 is TGCAGCGTTTCCCTCTTAGCCGGGAACCAAGAGACCCAGTACTTC. The encoded protein is CSVSLLAGNQETQYF.

The genes are TRBV12-3 or TRBV12-4 and TRBJ2-2; D gene uncertain. The CDR3 runs to 13 residues. Trimming pared 2 bases from V and 3 bases from J, leaving 4 bases between. CDR3 nucleotide sequence: TGTGCCAGCAGTTTAACGTACACCGGGGAGCTGTTTTTT. Translating gives CASSLTYTGELFF.

V usage is TRBV12-3 or TRBV12-4 and J usage is TRBJ1-4; TRBD1 agrees at 7 bases. V dropped 7 bases and J dropped 8; count of bases not matched to a gene: 7. The CDR3 is 13 residues long. CDR3 in amino acids: CASKHRGWEKLFF. The CDR3 coding sequence is TGTGCCAGCAAGCACAGGGGATGGGAAAAACTGTTTTTT.

This clonotype was seen only a few times. The chain is built from TRBV6-5 and TRBJ2-1; 7 bases align to TRBD2. The CDR3 sequence is 19 residues long. Germline V lookup: CDR1 MNHEY, CDR2 SVGAGI. V shed 0 bases and J 0 bases; nucleotides not matched to a gene: 11. This CDR3 is CASSYSVPLAQSSYNEQFF. DNA for the CDR3: TGTGCCAGCAGTTACTCGGTCCCACTAGCGCAAAGCTCCTACAATGAGCAGTTCTTC.

This clonotype was found a few times. The rearrangement uses TRBV6-2 or TRBV6-3 and TRBJ2-7; D might be TRBD2 (5 bases). The CDR3 is 13 amino acids. V lost 6 bases to trimming and J lost 3 bases, with 12 bases between them. The germline V gene encodes CDR1 MNHEY and CDR2 SVGEGT. CDR3 residues: CASSPPAGYEQYF. Written as DNA, the CDR3 is TGTGCCAGCAGCCCCCCTGCGGGCTACGAGCAGTACTTC.

This clonotype occurred a few times. The chain combines TRBV7-9 with TRBJ2-1, with 15 bases lining up with TRBD2. CDR1 SEHNR and CDR2 FQNEAQ come from the germline V gene (reference sequence). The CDR3 length is 17 residues. The trim removed 5 bases at V and 6 bases at J, leaving 8 bases unmatched. For the CDR3, the DNA is TGTGCCAGCAGCCAGGGGACTAGCGGGAGGAATACCAATGAGCAGTTCTTC. Translating gives CASSQGTSGRNTNEQFF.

The J gene is TRBJ2-1, the V gene TRBV6-1, with a weak D call TRBD2 (6 bases). This CDR3 region has 19 residues. Trimming removed 8 bases at V and 2 bases at J, with 28 bases between. Germline V gives CDR1 MNHNS, CDR2 SASEGT. The CDR3, as DNA: TGTGCCAGCTGCAAGCAGCCCCCCGGGACTCGCGGTCCCTACAATGAGCAGTTCTTC. Amino acids: CASCKQPPGTRGPYNEQFF.

This clonotype was found many times. The rearrangement uses TRBV20-1 and TRBJ2-5; D unclear. V was shortened by 4 bases and J by 9 bases, with 9 bases between the two germline ends. This CDR3 comprises 10 residues. Germline V lookup: CDR1 DFQATT, CDR2 SNEGSKA (reference sequence). The CDR3 region is CSATLGAQYF. The CDR3 DNA reads TGCAGTGCTACGCTGGGCGCCCAGTACTTC.

In nucleotides, the CDR3 is TGTGCCAGCAGTTACTCAGAGGGGGACAGACCAGACGAGCAGTACTTC. Amino acid sequence: CASSYSEGDRPDEQYF. This chain connects TRBV6-2 or TRBV6-3 to TRBJ2-7, with TRBD1 matching 7 bases. Per the germline V gene, CDR1 is MNHEY and CDR2 is SVGEGT. V dropped 0 bases and J dropped 5; count of bases not matched to a gene: 10. The CDR3 has 16 amino acids.

This clonotype was recorded a few times. This chain connects TRBV19 to TRBJ1-5, with D unresolved. The CDR3 is 12 residues long. The V gene lost 7 bases and the J gene lost 6 bases, with 10 bases spanning the gap. Germline V CDR1 and CDR2: LNHDA, SQIVND (reference sequence). DNA for the CDR3: TGTGCCAGTATGGGAGGACGTCAGCCCCAGCATTTT. It codes for CASMGGRQPQHF.

The chain joins TRBV7-6 to TRBJ2-2; TRBD2 matches 7 bases. The CDR3 sequence is 16 residues long. From germline, CDR1 is SGHVS and CDR2 FNYEAQ. Trimming at V came to 2 bases and at J to 2 bases, leaving 5 bases not matched to a gene. In DNA, the CDR3 is TGTGCCAGCAGCTTATCCCGGACTAGTAACACCGGGGAGCTGTTTTTT. This encodes CASSLSRTSNTGELFF.

This clonotype was observed a few times. The chain has TRBV7-2 and TRBJ2-3, with D possibly TRBD2 on 5 matching bases. Trimming removed 4 bases from V and 4 bases from J, with 12 bases in between. The CDR3 sequence is 14 residues long. CDR1 and CDR2 (germline): SGHTA, FQGNSA. The CDR3 DNA is TGTGCCAGCAGCTCCTTGGACTGGTCAGATACGCAGTATTTT. It yields the protein CASSSLDWSDTQYF.

This clonotype has only a few counts. The rearrangement links TRBV20-1 to TRBJ2-7; D gene uncertain. Trimming left V 5 bases short and J 5 bases short, with 7 bases between. CDR1 and CDR2 (germline): DFQATT, SNEGSKA (reference sequence). The CDR3 has 10 residues. The CDR3 protein is CSAHRDEQYF. CDR3 nucleotide sequence: TGCAGTGCTCACCGTGACGAGCAGTACTTC.

J is TRBJ2-1 and V is TRBV6-2 or TRBV6-3; D not resolved. V was cut by 0 bases and J by 4 bases, with 7 bases left in between. CDR1 MNHEY and CDR2 SVGEGT come from the germline V gene. The CDR3 spans 14 residues. CDR3 residues: CASSYSNQYNEQFF. CDR3 coding DNA: TGTGCCAGCAGTTACTCTAACCAGTACAATGAGCAGTTCTTC.

The CDR3 nucleotides read TGCGCCAGCAGCTTGGTGGGTACGGGGTACGAGCAGTACTTC. Protein: CASSLVGTGYEQYF. The chain uses TRBV5-1 and TRBJ2-7, with D perhaps TRBD2 (5 bases). V lost 0 bases and J lost 4, with 11 bases in between. CDR3 size: 14 residues. Germline CDR1 and CDR2: SGHRS and YFSETQ.

J is TRBJ2-7 and V is TRBV2; 8 bases are a match to TRBD2. The CDR3 spans 12 residues. Germline V gene sequence: CDR1 SNHLY, CDR2 FYNNEI. This CDR3 reads CATGGTSYEQYF. The CDR3 DNA is TGTGCTACGGGGGGGACGTCCTACGAGCAGTACTTC.

The table lists this clonotype with a few counts. J is TRBJ2-7 and V is TRBV2; 8 positions match TRBD2. Germline lookup yields CDR1 SNHLY and CDR2 FYNNEI. The length of the CDR3 is 15 residues. Unmatched junction bases numbered 7, after V lost 0 bases and J lost 6 bases. The CDR3 is CASSEAVAGGAEQYF. The CDR3 bases are TGTGCCAGCAGTGAAGCGGTGGCGGGAGGTGCCGAGCAGTACTTC.

The chain is built from TRBV5-1 and TRBJ2-3; 13 nucleotides line up with TRBD2. There are 17 residues in the CDR3. Trimming at V came to 4 bases and at J to 6 bases, leaving 11 bases not matched to a gene. Germline values: CDR1 SGHRS, CDR2 YFSETQ. CDR3 DNA: TGCGCCAGCAGCCTTATACTAGCGGGAGGGGCCGGGGATACGCAGTATTTT. Its protein is CASSLILAGGAGDTQYF. Variable domain in full (rest from reference TRBV5-1 and TRBJ2-3): KAGVTQTPRYLIKTRGQQVTLSCSPISGHRSVSWYQQTPGQGLQFLFEYFSETQRNKGNFPGRFSGRQFSNSRSEMNVSTLELGDSALYLCASSLILAGGAGDTQYFGPGTRLTVL.